This T cell receptor (beta chain) was captured in a study of PD-1 blockade in mismatch repair-deficient tumors. Findings and limits, study-wide: Rapid post-treatment expansion, then contraction, generally preceding radiologic response, marked tumor-resident clones.

The germline V gene has CDR1 SGHRS and CDR2 YFSETQ. The V segment lost 1 base and the J segment 2 bases; nucleotides outside the gene matches: 6. This CDR3 spans 16 amino acids. As regards this clone: Its cognate antigen is unknown.

Sequencing used immunoSEQ multiplex PCR; TCRdb keeps in-frame clones, though not all of them. The table has more than 90,000 clones, over 65% seen once. The TCR-sequenced patients were three responders to pembrolizumab. This clonotype was sampled from an adult with mismatch repair-deficient cancer. The chain has TRBV5-1 and TRBJ2-3; 8 positions agree with TRBD1. This specimen was peripheral blood, taken roughly 13 months after starting pembrolizumab. The CDR3 is CASSLLGTGSTDTQYF. The CDR3 DNA reads as TGCGCCAGCAGCTTGTTGGGGACAGGTTCCACAGATACGCAGTATTTT.